Below, one T cell receptor beta chain is given with its context. This record comes from a study of T cell responses to AZD1222 COVID-19 vaccine. Study-wide background: Analysis merged second doses at about 4 or about 12 weeks.

Only in-frame clones appear in the TCRdb table, and some are missing; sequencing was by immunoSEQ multiplex PCR. Among approximately 180,000 clones listed, 75% to 90% were seen once. The receptor's source is an adult in good health. The sample consisted of peripheral blood, taken on day 0 of AZD1222 vaccination.

The CDR3 is CASSLSGIQETQYF. In DNA form, the CDR3 reads TGCGCCAGCAGCTTGTCGGGAATACAAGAGACCCAGTACTTC. The J gene is TRBJ2-5, the V gene TRBV5-1; D is possibly TRBD2 (5 bases). The germline gives CDR1 SGHRS, CDR2 YFSETQ. The CDR3 has 14 amino acids. V dropped 1 base and J dropped 2 bases, with 9 bases sitting between them.